A single sample is the source of the 18 T cell receptor beta chains below, sequenced in a study of early T cells in non-severe SARS-CoV-2 infection. TCRdb itself ran the 5' RACE reads through MiXCR, one entry per CDR3 protein. The table shows about 20,000 distinct CDR3 sequences, with around 3.5% occurring only once. The sample comprised whole blood. The source of these receptors is an adult who was a healthcare worker with PCR-confirmed SARS-CoV-2 infection or an uninfected control (not recorded which).

This clonotype is categorized as medium-sized (0.01 to 0.1%). At one of its ends the junction is not consistent with the germline gene, which may arise from a read error. The V and J genes are TRBV7-7 and TRBJ2-1; 7 positions match TRBD2. The length of the CDR3 is 15 residues. CDR1 SSHAT and CDR2 FNYEAQ come from the germline V gene (reference sequence). CDR3: CASSSGLDSYNEQFF. CDR3 sequence (DNA): TGTGCTAGCAGCTCCGGACTAGACTCCTACAATGAGCAGTTCTTC.

This clonotype was observed many times. The chain has TRBV29-1 and TRBJ2-1, with 8 nucleotides matching TRBD2. Germline trimming cut 7 bases from V and 8 bases from J; bases unmatched to any gene: 7. Germline V gene sequence: CDR1 SQVTM, CDR2 ANQGSEA. This CDR3 has 12 amino acids. CDR3 amino acids: CSAPGGSYEQFF. The CDR3 nucleotides are TGCAGCGCCCCGGGGGGGAGTTATGAGCAGTTCTTC.

This clonotype came up many times. The rearrangement joins TRBV27 to TRBJ2-3, with 15 bases that match TRBD2. V shed 0 bases and J 2 bases; nucleotides not matched to a gene: 3. This CDR3 has 18 residues. CDR1 is MNHEY and CDR2 is SMNVEV in the germline V gene (reference sequence). For the CDR3, the DNA is TGTGCCAGCAGTTTATCCGGACTAGCGGGGGGGGTCACAGATACGCAGTATTTT. Translating it yields CASSLSGLAGGVTDTQYF.

Ten or more counts support this clonotype. This sequence joins TRBV28 and TRBJ1-4; the D is unclear. Germline V gene data show CDR1 as MDHEN and CDR2 as SYDVKM. V was cut by 8 bases and J by 8 bases, with 12 bases left in between. The CDR3 runs to 12 residues. This CDR3 reads CASLDEGEKLFF. The CDR3 coding sequence is TGTGCCAGCCTAGATGAGGGAGAAAAACTGTTTTTT.

This clonotype was seen repeatedly, ten times or more. This chain joins TRBV5-1 and TRBJ2-1, with 11 bases identical to TRBD2. The CDR3 is 16 residues long. Germline V gene lookup returns CDR1 SGHRS and CDR2 YFSETQ. The V segment lost 4 bases and the J segment 12 bases; nucleotides outside the gene matches: 15. CDR3 residues: CASSPGGVAGGPVQFF. CDR3 nucleotide sequence: TGCGCCAGCAGCCCCGGAGGCGTAGCGGGAGGGCCGGTGCAGTTCTTC. The whole variable domain, filled in from reference TRBV5-1 and TRBJ2-1, reads KAGVTQTPRYLIKTRGQQVTLSCSPISGHRSVSWYQQTPGQGLQFLFEYFSETQRNKGNFPGRFSGRQFSNSRSEMNVSTLELGDSALYLCASSPGGVAGGPVQFFGPGTRLTVL.

At least ten counts were recorded for this clonotype. The V gene is TRBV19, the J gene TRBJ1-5; no clear D gene. V was cut by 1 base and J by 1 base, with 8 bases left in between. CDR1 is LNHDA, CDR2 SQIVND, per germline (reference sequence). The CDR3 runs 15 residues. CDR3 amino acids: CASSIVLVSNQPQHF. Here the CDR3 DNA reads TGTGCCAGTAGTATAGTGTTAGTGAGCAATCAGCCCCAGCATTTT.

This clonotype occurred many times. The chain employs TRBV3-1 and TRBJ1-2; D unclear. Germline V CDR1 and CDR2: LGHDT, YNNKEL (reference sequence). CDR3 length: 12 residues. V lost 4 bases and J 8 bases, leaving 11 bases between the germline ends. The CDR3 here is CASSRKGTGYTF. CDR3 nucleotides: TGTGCCAGCAGCCGGAAGGGTACCGGCTACACCTTC.

Only a few counts were recorded for this clonotype. This chain uses TRBV11-2 with TRBJ1-6; 7 bases align to TRBD1. Looked up from germline, CDR1 is SGHAT and CDR2 is FQNNGV. With 4 bases clipped from V and 0 bases from J, the junction kept 3 bases outside the gene matches. The CDR3 covers 16 residues. As DNA, the CDR3 is TGTGCCAGCAGCTCACAGGGGAGCTCCTATAATTCACCCCTCCACTTT. Translation gives CASSSQGSSYNSPLHF.

This clonotype was observed many times. The chain couples TRBV7-8 to TRBJ2-7, with no clear D. Deletions cut 1 base from V and 4 bases from J, with 11 bases between. The length of the CDR3 is 14 residues. CDR1 is SGHVS, CDR2 FQNEAQ, per germline. DNA of the CDR3: TGTGCCAGCAGCTTAGAACCTATCGGGTACGAGCAGTACTTC. Residues: CASSLEPIGYEQYF.

The genes are TRBV3-1 and TRBJ2-4, with 7 bases matching TRBD2. The CDR3 length is 15 residues. The V gene end was trimmed by 0 bases and the J gene end by 5 bases; junction bases not matched to a gene: 4. The V gene's germline CDR1 is LGHDT and CDR2 YNNKEL (reference sequence). The CDR3, as DNA: TGTGCCAGCAGCCAAGATCTAGGGAGGGAAAACATTCAGTACTTC. Its translation is CASSQDLGRENIQYF.

This clonotype turned up a few times. The CDR3 DNA reads TGCGCCAGCAGCCCCAGCGGGGGGCCCCTCCAAGAGACCCAGTACTTC. It codes for CASSPSGGPLQETQYF. The chain is built from TRBV4-1 and TRBJ2-5; 9 nucleotides line up with TRBD2. V shed 4 bases and J 1 base; nucleotides not matched to a gene: 7. The CDR3 is 16 residues long. The V gene's germline CDR1 is MGHRA and CDR2 YSYEKL.

In its sample, this clonotype ranks as medium-sized. The genes are TRBV11-2 and TRBJ1-1; no clear D. Germline V gives CDR1 SGHAT, CDR2 FQNNGV. The ends were cut back, 0 bases at V and 1 base at J, with 9 bases in the middle. There are 15 residues in the CDR3. The CDR3 coding sequence is TGTGCCAGCAGCTTAGAATTATCAGGGAACACTGAAGCTTTCTTT. Protein product: CASSLELSGNTEAFF.

This clonotype was detected ten times or more. The chain employs TRBV10-3 and TRBJ1-6; TRBD1 is a possible D gene (5 bases). V lost 4 bases and J 7 bases, leaving 5 bases between the germline ends. Germline V lookup: CDR1 ENHRY, CDR2 SYGVKD. This CDR3 is 12 amino acids long. CDR3 loop: CAISGGNSPLHF. The CDR3 nucleotides read TGTGCCATCAGTGGGGGGAATTCACCCCTCCACTTT.

This clonotype was counted at least ten times. The chain couples TRBV3-1 to TRBJ2-7; 11 bases match TRBD2. V lost 0 bases and J lost 0; bases outside the gene matches: 4. The CDR3 totals 17 residues. The V gene's germline CDR1 is LGHDT and CDR2 YNNKEL (reference sequence). CDR3 sequence reads: CASSQDSSGRYSYEQYF. For the CDR3, the DNA is TGTGCCAGCAGCCAAGATTCTAGCGGGAGGTACTCCTACGAGCAGTACTTC.

In this sample, this clonotype turned up many times. Here the CDR3 reads CASSLPASGNNTGELFF. CDR3 sequence (DNA): TGTGCCAGCAGCTTGCCGGCTAGCGGGAATAACACCGGGGAGCTGTTTTTT. J is TRBJ2-2 and V is TRBV5-4; TRBD2 matches at 9 bases. Trimming cost V 1 base and J 2 bases; bases outside gene matches: 6. CDR1 is SGHNT and CDR2 is YYREEE in the germline V gene (reference sequence). The CDR3 spans 17 residues.

This clonotype appeared many times. This chain links TRBV30 with TRBJ1-1; TRBD1 matches 7 bases. The CDR3 length is 12 residues. With V trimmed by 0 bases and J by 9 bases, 4 bases remained unmatched. Germline CDR1 GTSNPN, CDR2 SVGIG (reference sequence). The CDR3 nucleotides are TGTGCCTGGAGTGTACCAGGGGGACAAGCTTTCTTT. Residues: CAWSVPGGQAFF. Together with reference TRBV30 and TRBJ1-1, the CDR3 gives the full variable domain: SQTIHQWPATLVQPVGSPLSLECTVEGTSNPNLYWYRQAAGRGLQLLFYSVGIGQISSEVPQNLSASRPQDRQFILSSKKLLLSDSGFYLCAWSVPGGQAFFGQGTRLTVV.

The sample holds many counts of this clonotype. This chain connects TRBV12-5 to TRBJ1-1; no clear D gene. CDR1 is LGHNT, CDR2 FRNRAP, per germline. The V and J ends lost 1 base and 7 bases respectively, with 13 bases between them. The CDR3 has 14 residues. The CDR3 reads CASGLGQSGSEAFF. In nucleotides, the CDR3 is TGTGCTAGTGGTTTGGGGCAGTCCGGGAGTGAAGCTTTCTTT.

In its sample, this clonotype was seen many times. The chain links TRBV7-6 to TRBJ2-4; D not certain. Germline values: CDR1 SGHVS, CDR2 FNYEAQ. V dropped 1 base and J dropped 0 bases, with 4 bases sitting between them. The CDR3 has 14 amino acids. The CDR3 sequence is CASSLGPAKNIQYF. DNA of the CDR3: TGTGCCAGCAGCTTAGGCCCAGCCAAAAACATTCAGTACTTC.